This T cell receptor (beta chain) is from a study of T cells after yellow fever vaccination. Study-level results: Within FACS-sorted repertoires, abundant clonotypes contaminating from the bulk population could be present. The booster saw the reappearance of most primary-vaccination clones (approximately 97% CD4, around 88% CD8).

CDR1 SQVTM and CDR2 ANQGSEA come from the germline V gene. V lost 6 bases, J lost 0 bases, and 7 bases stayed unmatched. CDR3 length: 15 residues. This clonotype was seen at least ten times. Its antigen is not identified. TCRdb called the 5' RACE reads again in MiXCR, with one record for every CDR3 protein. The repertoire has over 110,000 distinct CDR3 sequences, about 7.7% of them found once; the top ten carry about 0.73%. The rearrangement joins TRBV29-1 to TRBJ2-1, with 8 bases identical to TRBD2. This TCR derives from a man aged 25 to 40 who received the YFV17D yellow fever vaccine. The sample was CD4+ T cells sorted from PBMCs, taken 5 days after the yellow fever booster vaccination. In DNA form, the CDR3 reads TGCAGCGTCGCCCTAGCGGGCAGCTCCTACAATGAGCAGTTCTTC. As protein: CSVALAGSSYNEQFF.